This passage covers 18 T cell receptor beta chains from one sample sequenced in a study of T cell responses to AZD1222 COVID-19 vaccine. TCRdb keeps only in-frame clones here, not all; method: immunoSEQ multiplex PCR. The data contain some 140,000 clones, around 85% of them singletons. The sequencing used peripheral blood, collected on day 0 of MenACWY control vaccination. The receptor set was obtained from an adult in good health.

The chain combines TRBV7-9 with TRBJ2-3; D gene ambiguous. The CDR3 is made up of 14 amino acids. Deletions cut 4 bases from V and 4 bases from J, with 12 bases between. The germline gives CDR1 SEHNR, CDR2 FQNEAQ (reference sequence). The CDR3 spells CASSSQVVSDTQYF. CDR3 coding DNA: TGTGCCAGCAGCTCCCAAGTCGTATCAGATACGCAGTATTTT.

This chain uses TRBV7-8 with TRBJ2-1, with TRBD2 as a possible D gene (6 bases). V dropped 3 bases and J dropped 4 bases, with 13 bases sitting between them. The CDR3 has 15 residues. The germline V gene has CDR1 SGHVS and CDR2 FQNEAQ. This CDR3 is CASSFSGGLYNEQFF. For the CDR3, the DNA is TGTGCCAGCAGCTTTAGTGGGGGACTTTACAATGAGCAGTTCTTC.

This rearrangement joins TRBV11-2 to TRBJ1-1; possibly TRBD1 for D (5 bases). V lost 5 bases, J lost 5 bases, and 12 bases lay in between. CDR1 is SGHAT and CDR2 is FQNNGV in the germline V gene. CDR3 length equals 13 residues. The CDR3 DNA sequence: TGTGCCAGCAGCGAGGCGCGGGGGACTGAAGCTTTCTTT. Translated: CASSEARGTEAFF.

CDR3 in DNA: TGTGCCAGCAGCTTAGGGAAACGGGACCCCCCCTACGAGCAGTACGTC. It is translated as CASSLGKRDPPYEQYV. The J gene is TRBJ2-7, the V gene TRBV7-8; D may correspond to TRBD1 or TRBD2 (5 bases each). The CDR3 length is 16 residues. The germline V gene has CDR1 SGHVS and CDR2 FQNEAQ. Trimming pared 1 base from V and 2 bases from J, leaving 15 bases between.

This clone was recorded only once. This chain uses TRBV4-2 with TRBJ2-3; tentative D call: TRBD1 (6 bases). V gave up 4 bases and J gave up 0 bases, with 17 bases separating them. Germline V gene lookup returns CDR1 LGHNA and CDR2 YNFKEQ. The CDR3 has 17 residues. The CDR3 here is CASSRSRGEASTDTQYF. The CDR3 DNA is TGTGCCAGCAGCCGAAGCAGGGGAGAGGCTAGCACAGATACGCAGTATTTT.

The chain has TRBV27 and TRBJ2-7; D is ambiguous. Germline lookup yields CDR1 MNHEY and CDR2 SMNVEV (reference sequence). The CDR3 is made up of 14 amino acids. Trimming removed 4 bases at V and 4 bases at J, with 14 bases between. The CDR3 sequence: CASSSASLLYEQYV. The CDR3 DNA is TGTGCCAGCAGTTCGGCGTCCCTATTATACGAGCAGTACGTC.

This chain connects TRBV27 to TRBJ1-1, with a possible D match to TRBD1 (5 bases). Per the germline V gene, CDR1 is MNHEY and CDR2 is SMNVEV (reference sequence). The V and J ends lost 3 bases and 0 bases respectively, with 8 bases between them. The CDR3 has 14 residues. The CDR3 reads CASSFRGMNTEAFF. CDR3 nucleotides: TGTGCCAGCAGTTTTCGGGGGATGAACACTGAAGCTTTCTTT.

The chain couples TRBV12-3 or TRBV12-4 to TRBJ2-2; D is possibly TRBD2 (6 bases). Trimming pared 4 bases from V and 6 bases from J, leaving 9 bases between. The CDR3 runs 13 residues. This CDR3 is CASSSREAGELFF. CDR3 DNA: TGTGCCAGCAGTTCCAGGGAGGCCGGGGAGCTGTTTTTT.

This sequence joins TRBV5-4 and TRBJ2-7; the D call may be TRBD1 or TRBD2 (6 bases each). Trimming removed 1 base from V and 4 bases from J, with 12 bases in between. In germline, CDR1 is SGHNT, CDR2 YYREEE (reference sequence). The CDR3 is 14 amino acids. CDR3 protein: CASSLPGGRYEQYF. The CDR3 DNA is TGTGCCAGCAGCTTGCCCGGGGGCAGGTACGAGCAGTACTTC.

This chain links TRBV29-1 with TRBJ1-1, with 8 nucleotides matching TRBD1. Trimming took 4 bases from V and 1 from J; bases not matched to a gene: 2. This CDR3 region has 13 residues. Germline CDR1 and CDR2: SQVTM and ANQGSEA. DNA for the CDR3: TGCAGCGTTGTGGGGACAGGGAACACTGAAGCTTTCTTT. Translated, it gives CSVVGTGNTEAFF.

This chain links TRBV4-1 with TRBJ1-2, with D uncertain. CDR1 and CDR2 (germline): MGHRA, YSYEKL. The CDR3 runs 14 residues. With 0 bases removed from V and 2 bases from J, the gap between germline ends came to 7 bases. CDR3 nucleotide sequence: TGCGCCAGCAGCCAAGAAGCGAGGAACTATGGCTACACCTTC. Amino acids: CASSQEARNYGYTF.

The rearrangement links TRBV24-1 to TRBJ1-5; 7 bases are shared with TRBD1. This CDR3 has 12 residues. Losses at the gene ends were 3 bases for V and 9 bases for J; bases not matched to a gene: 1. CDR1 and CDR2 (germline): KGHDR, SFDVKD. The CDR3 region is CATSDPGGPQHF. CDR3 sequence (DNA): TGTGCCACCAGTGATCCAGGGGGGCCCCAGCATTTT.

In its sample, this clone was seen once. Its ends do not fully match the called genes, so a read error is possible. The chain uses TRBV10-1 and TRBJ1-5; 10 nucleotides align to TRBD1. CDR3 size: 12 residues. The germline CDR1 and CDR2 sequences are WNHNN and SYGVQD (reference sequence). CDR3 bases: TGCGCCAGCAGTGAAGGGACAGGGGCCTTGAATTTT. This sequence encodes CASSEGTGALNF.

The chain employs TRBV5-1 and TRBJ1-1, with no clear D. CDR1 and CDR2 from the germline V gene are SGHRS and YFSETQ. Trimming pared 3 bases from V and 8 bases from J, leaving 17 bases between. CDR3 length: 14 amino acids. The CDR3 is CASSSGPRGGEAFF. DNA for the CDR3: TGCGCCAGCAGCTCTGGACCCCGGGGAGGGGAAGCTTTCTTT. The full variable domain, completed using reference TRBV5-1 and TRBJ1-1, is KAGVTQTPRYLIKTRGQQVTLSCSPISGHRSVSWYQQTPGQGLQFLFEYFSETQRNKGNFPGRFSGRQFSNSRSEMNVSTLELGDSALYLCASSSGPRGGEAFFGQGTRLTVV.

As to this clone: The same CDR3 also results from other DNA sequences found in this sample. The chain employs TRBV5-4 and TRBJ1-6; possibly TRBD1 for D (5 bases). The CDR3 contains 14 residues. Germline V gene lookup returns CDR1 SGHNT and CDR2 YYREEE (reference sequence). V was trimmed by 0 bases and J by 7 bases, leaving 8 bases between them. The CDR3 DNA reads TGTGCCAGCAGCTTGGGGGGGGACAATTCACCCCTCCACTTT. This translates into CASSLGGDNSPLHF.

The rearrangement uses TRBV10-1 and TRBJ2-7; either TRBD1 or TRBD2 may supply D (6 bases each). The CDR3 loop spans 17 amino acids. From germline, CDR1 is WNHNN and CDR2 SYGVQD (reference sequence). Deletions cut 0 bases from V and 2 bases from J, with 17 bases between. Here the CDR3 DNA reads TGCGCCAGCAGTGAGTCGAGGGGGGCCCCCGAACCCTACGAGCAGTACGTC. As protein: CASSESRGAPEPYEQYV.

The rearrangement joins TRBV7-9 to TRBJ1-1; D unresolved. Germline CDR1 and CDR2: SEHNR and FQNEAQ (reference sequence). There are 14 residues in the CDR3. V lost 0 bases and J lost 0, with 5 bases in between. CDR3 nucleotides: TGTGCCAGCAGCTTAGCCCAAGTGAACACTGAAGCTTTCTTT. This sequence encodes CASSLAQVNTEAFF.

The chain employs TRBV27 and TRBJ1-2; 7 bases line up with TRBD1. The CDR3 loop spans 15 amino acids. J was trimmed by 8 bases and V by 6 bases; bases with no gene match: 15. From germline, CDR1 is MNHEY and CDR2 SMNVEV (reference sequence). DNA for the CDR3: TGTGCCAGCAGAAGTGGGGCAGGGGGAGGAGGCGGCTACACCTTC. Translated: CASRSGAGGGGGYTF.